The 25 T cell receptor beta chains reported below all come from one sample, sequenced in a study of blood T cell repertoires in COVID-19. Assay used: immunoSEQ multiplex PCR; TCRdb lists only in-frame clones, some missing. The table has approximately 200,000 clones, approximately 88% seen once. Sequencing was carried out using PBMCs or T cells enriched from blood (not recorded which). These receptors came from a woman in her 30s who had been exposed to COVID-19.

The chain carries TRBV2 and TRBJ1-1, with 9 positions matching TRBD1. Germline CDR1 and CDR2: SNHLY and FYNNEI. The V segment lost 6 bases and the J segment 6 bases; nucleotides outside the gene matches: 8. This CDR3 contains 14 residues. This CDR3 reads CASSFDRGGPEAFF. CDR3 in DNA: TGTGCCAGCAGCTTCGACAGGGGGGGACCTGAAGCTTTCTTT. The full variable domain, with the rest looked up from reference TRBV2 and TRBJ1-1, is EPEVTQTPSHQVTQMGQEVILRCVPISNHLYFYWYRQILGQKVEFLVSFYNNEISEKSEIFDDQFSVERPDGSNFTLKIRSTKLEDSAMYFCASSFDRGGPEAFFGQGTRLTVV.

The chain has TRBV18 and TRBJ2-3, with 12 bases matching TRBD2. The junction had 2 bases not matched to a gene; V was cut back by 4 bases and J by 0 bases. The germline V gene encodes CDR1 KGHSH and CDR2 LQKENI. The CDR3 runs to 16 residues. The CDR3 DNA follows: TGTGCCAGCTCACTCGGGACTAGCGGGAGCACAGATACGCAGTATTTT. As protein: CASSLGTSGSTDTQYF.

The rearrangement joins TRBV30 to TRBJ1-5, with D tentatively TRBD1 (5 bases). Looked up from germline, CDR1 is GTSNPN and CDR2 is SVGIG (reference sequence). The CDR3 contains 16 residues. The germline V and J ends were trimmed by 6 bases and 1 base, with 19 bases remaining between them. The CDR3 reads CACRQLGPVSNQPQHF. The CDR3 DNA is TGTGCCTGCCGACAGCTAGGACCCGTAAGCAATCAGCCCCAGCATTTT.

The CDR3 sequence is CASSRTGDYSGTGELFF. The CDR3, as DNA: TGTGCCAGCAGTCGGACAGGGGACTACAGTGGCACCGGGGAGCTGTTTTTT. The V and J genes are TRBV28 and TRBJ2-2, with 9 bases matching TRBD1. V lost 5 bases to trimming and J lost 4 bases; unmatched junction nucleotides: 11. CDR1 and CDR2 (germline): MDHEN, SYDVKM. The CDR3 loop spans 17 amino acids. The whole variable domain, remainder taken from reference TRBV28 and TRBJ2-2, is DVKVTQSSRYLVKRTGEKVFLECVQDMDHENMFWYRQDPGLGLRLIYFSYDVKMKEKGDIPEGYSVSREKKERFSLILESASTNQTSMYLCASSRTGDYSGTGELFFGEGSRLTVL.

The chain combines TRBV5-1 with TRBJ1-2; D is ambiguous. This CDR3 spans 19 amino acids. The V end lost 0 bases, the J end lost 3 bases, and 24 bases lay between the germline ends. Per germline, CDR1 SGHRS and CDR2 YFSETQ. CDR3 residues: CASSLGYGDREERHYGYTF. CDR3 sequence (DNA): TGCGCCAGCAGCTTGGGATATGGTGATAGGGAGGAGAGGCACTATGGCTACACCTTC.

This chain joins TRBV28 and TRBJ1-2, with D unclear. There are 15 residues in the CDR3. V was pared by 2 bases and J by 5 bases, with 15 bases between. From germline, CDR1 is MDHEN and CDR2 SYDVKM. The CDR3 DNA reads TGTGCCAGCAGTTTAGGGTTCTTCGGGGATTATGGCTACACCTTC. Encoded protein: CASSLGFFGDYGYTF.

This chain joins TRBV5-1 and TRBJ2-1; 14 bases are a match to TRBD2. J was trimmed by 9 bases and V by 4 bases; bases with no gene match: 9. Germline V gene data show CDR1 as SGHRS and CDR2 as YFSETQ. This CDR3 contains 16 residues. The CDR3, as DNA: TGCGCCAGCAGCATCCCGGGACTAGCGGGAGTAACTGAGCAGTTCTTC. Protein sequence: CASSIPGLAGVTEQFF.

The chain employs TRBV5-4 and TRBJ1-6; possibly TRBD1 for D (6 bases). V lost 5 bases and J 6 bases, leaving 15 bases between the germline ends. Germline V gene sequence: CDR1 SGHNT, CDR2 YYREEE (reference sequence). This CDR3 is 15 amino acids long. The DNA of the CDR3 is TGTGCCAGCAGAGCCCGGGACACGAGTAATTCACCCCTCCACTTT. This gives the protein CASRARDTSNSPLHF.

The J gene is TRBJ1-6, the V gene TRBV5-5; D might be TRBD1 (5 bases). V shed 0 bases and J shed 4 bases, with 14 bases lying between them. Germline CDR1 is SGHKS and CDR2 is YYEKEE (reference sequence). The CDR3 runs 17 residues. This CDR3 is CASSLGQGTYYNSPLHF. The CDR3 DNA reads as TGTGCCAGCAGCTTGGGGCAGGGAACCTATTATAATTCACCCCTCCACTTT.

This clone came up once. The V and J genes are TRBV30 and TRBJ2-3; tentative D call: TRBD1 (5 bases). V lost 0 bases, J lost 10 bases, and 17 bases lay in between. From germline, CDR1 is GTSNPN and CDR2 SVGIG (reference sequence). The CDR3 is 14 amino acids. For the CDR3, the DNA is TGTGCCTGGAGTGTACGACAGAATAGCTTGGCGCAGTATTTT. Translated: CAWSVRQNSLAQYF.

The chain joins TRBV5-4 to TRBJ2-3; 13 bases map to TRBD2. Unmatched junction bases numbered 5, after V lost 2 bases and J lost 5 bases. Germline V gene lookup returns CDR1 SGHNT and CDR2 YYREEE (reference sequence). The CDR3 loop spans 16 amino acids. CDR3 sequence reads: CASSFTSGRVVDTQYF. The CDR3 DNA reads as TGTGCCAGCAGCTTTACTAGCGGGAGGGTAGTAGATACGCAGTATTTT.

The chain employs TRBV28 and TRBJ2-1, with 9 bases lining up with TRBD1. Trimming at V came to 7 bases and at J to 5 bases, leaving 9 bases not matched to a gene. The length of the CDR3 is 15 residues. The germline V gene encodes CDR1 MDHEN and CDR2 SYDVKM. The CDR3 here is CASNLSGTGNNEQFF. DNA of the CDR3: TGTGCCAGCAACTTATCCGGGACAGGGAACAATGAGCAGTTCTTC.

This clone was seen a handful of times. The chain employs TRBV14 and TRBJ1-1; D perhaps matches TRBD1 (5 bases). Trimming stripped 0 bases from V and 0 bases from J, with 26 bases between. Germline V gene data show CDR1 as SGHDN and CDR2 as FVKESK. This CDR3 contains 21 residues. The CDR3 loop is CASSQDHKTSIGGDMNTEAFF. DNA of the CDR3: TGTGCCAGCAGCCAAGATCACAAAACCAGTATCGGGGGGGATATGAACACTGAAGCTTTCTTT.

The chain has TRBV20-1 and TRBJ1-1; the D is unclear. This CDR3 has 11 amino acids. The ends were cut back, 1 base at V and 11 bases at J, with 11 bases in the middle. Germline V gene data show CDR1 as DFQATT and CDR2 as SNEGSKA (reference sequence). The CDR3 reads CSARVGRWAFF. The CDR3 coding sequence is TGCAGTGCTAGAGTTGGGAGATGGGCTTTCTTT.

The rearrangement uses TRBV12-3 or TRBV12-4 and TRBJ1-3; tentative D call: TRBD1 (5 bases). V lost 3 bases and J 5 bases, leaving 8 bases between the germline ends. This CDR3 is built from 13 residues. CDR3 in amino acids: CASSLGRRNTIYF. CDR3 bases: TGTGCCAGCAGTTTGGGGCGCCGAAACACCATATATTTT.

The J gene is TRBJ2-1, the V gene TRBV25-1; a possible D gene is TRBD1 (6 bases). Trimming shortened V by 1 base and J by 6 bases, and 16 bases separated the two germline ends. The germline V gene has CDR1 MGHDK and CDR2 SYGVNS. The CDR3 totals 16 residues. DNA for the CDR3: TGTGCCAGCAGTGAATCTGGGACATCCTTAGGCAATGAGCAGTTCTTC. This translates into CASSESGTSLGNEQFF.

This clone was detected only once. CDR3: CASSIPQAFLSGNTIYF. CDR3 nucleotide sequence: TGTGCCAGTAGTATCCCACAGGCGTTTCTCTCTGGAAACACCATATATTTT. The genes are TRBV19 and TRBJ1-3; perhaps TRBD1 as D (5 bases). This CDR3 contains 17 residues. The V and J ends lost 3 bases and 0 bases respectively, with 15 bases between them. CDR1 is LNHDA, CDR2 SQIVND, per germline (reference sequence).

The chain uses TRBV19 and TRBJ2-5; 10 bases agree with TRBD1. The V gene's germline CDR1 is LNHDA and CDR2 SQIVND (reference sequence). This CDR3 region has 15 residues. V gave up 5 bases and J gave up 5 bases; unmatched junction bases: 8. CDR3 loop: CASSPLTGGNETQYF. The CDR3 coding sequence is TGTGCCAGTAGTCCGCTGACAGGGGGCAATGAGACCCAGTACTTC.

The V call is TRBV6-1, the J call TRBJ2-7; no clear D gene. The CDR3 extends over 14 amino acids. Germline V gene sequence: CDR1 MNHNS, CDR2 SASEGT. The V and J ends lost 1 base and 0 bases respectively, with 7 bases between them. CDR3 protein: CASSEGGGSYEQYF. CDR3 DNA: TGTGCCAGCAGTGAAGGAGGCGGCTCCTACGAGCAGTACTTC.

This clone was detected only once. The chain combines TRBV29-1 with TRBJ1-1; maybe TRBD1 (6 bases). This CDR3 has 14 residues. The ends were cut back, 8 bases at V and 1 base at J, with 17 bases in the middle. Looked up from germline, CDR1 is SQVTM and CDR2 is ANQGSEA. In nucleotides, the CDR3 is TGCAGCTACCGTGCAGGGGCTCGGAACACTGAAGCTTTCTTT. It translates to CSYRAGARNTEAFF. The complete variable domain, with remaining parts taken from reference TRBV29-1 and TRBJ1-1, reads SAVISQKPSRDICQRGTSLTIQCQVDSQVTMMFWYRQQPGQSLTLIATANQGSEATYESGFVIDKFPISRPNLTFSTLTVSNMSPEDSSIYLCSYRAGARNTEAFFGQGTRLTVV.

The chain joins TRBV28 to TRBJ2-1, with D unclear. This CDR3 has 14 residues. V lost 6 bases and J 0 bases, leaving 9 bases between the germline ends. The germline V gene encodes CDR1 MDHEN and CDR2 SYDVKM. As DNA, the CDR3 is TGTGCCAGCAGGCGGCTGAGCTCCTACAATGAGCAGTTCTTC. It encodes CASRRLSSYNEQFF.

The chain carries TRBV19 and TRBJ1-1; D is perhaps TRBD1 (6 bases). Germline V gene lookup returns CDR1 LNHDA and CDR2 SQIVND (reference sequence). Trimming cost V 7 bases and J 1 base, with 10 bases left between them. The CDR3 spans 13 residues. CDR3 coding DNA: TGTGCCAGTAAGGACAGACGGAACACTGAAGCTTTCTTT. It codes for CASKDRRNTEAFF.

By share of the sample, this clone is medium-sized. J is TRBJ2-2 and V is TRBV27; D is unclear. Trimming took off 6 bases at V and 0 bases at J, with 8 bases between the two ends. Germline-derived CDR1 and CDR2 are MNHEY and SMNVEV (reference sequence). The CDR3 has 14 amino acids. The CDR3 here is CASRRGTNTGELFF. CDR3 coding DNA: TGTGCCAGCAGACGCGGAACGAACACCGGGGAGCTGTTTTTT.

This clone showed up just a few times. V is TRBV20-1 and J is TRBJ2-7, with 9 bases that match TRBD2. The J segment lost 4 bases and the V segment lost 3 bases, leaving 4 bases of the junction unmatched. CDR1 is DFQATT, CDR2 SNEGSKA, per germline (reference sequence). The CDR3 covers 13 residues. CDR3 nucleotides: TGCAGTGCTAGTACTAGCGGGTGGTACGAGCAGTACTTC. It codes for CSASTSGWYEQYF.

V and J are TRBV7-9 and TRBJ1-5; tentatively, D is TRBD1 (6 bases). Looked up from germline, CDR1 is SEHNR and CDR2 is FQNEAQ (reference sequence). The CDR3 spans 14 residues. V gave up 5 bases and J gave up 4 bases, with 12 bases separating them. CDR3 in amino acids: CASSAGTSNQPQHF. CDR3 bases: TGTGCCAGCAGCGCCGGGACAAGTAATCAGCCCCAGCATTTT.